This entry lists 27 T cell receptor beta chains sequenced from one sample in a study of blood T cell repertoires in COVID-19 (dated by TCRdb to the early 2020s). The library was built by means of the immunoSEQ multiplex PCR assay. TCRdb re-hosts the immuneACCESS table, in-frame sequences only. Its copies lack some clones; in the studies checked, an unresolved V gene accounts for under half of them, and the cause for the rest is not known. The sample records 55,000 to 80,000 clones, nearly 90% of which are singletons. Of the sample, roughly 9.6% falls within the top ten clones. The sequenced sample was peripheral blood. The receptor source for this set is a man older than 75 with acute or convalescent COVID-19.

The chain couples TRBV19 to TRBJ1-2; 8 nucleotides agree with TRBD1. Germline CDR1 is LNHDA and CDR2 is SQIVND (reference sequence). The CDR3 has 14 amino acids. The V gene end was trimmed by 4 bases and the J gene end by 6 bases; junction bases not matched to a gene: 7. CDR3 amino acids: CASSRTGSAHGYTF. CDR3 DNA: TGTGCCAGTAGTAGGACAGGGTCGGCGCATGGCTACACCTTC.

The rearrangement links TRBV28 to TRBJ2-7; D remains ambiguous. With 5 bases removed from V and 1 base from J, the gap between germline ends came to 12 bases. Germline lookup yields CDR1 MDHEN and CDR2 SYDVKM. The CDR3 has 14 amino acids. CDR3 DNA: TGTGCCAGCAGTCAACATACAGTTTCCTACGAGCAGTACTTC. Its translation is CASSQHTVSYEQYF. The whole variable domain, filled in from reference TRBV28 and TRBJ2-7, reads DVKVTQSSRYLVKRTGEKVFLECVQDMDHENMFWYRQDPGLGLRLIYFSYDVKMKEKGDIPEGYSVSREKKERFSLILESASTNQTSMYLCASSQHTVSYEQYFGPGTRLTVT.

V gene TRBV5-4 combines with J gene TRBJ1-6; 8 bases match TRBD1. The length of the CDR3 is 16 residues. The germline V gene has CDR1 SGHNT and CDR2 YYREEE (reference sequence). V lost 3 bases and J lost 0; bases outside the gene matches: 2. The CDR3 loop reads CASSSGQGSYNSPLHF. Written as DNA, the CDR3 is TGTGCCAGCAGCTCCGGACAGGGCTCCTATAATTCACCCCTCCACTTT.

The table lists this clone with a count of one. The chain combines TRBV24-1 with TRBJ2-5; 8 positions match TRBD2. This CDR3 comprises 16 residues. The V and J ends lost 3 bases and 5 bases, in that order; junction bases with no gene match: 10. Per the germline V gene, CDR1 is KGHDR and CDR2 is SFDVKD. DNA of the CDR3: TGTGCCACCAGTGATCCCTCCCCTCGGGAGGGGGAGACCCAGTACTTC. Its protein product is CATSDPSPREGETQYF.

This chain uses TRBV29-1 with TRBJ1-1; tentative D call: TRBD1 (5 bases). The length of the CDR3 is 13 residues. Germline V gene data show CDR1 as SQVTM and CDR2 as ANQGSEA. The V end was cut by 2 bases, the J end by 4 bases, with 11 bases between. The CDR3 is CSVEKGQGTEAFF. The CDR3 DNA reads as TGCAGCGTTGAAAAGGGTCAGGGCACTGAAGCTTTCTTT.

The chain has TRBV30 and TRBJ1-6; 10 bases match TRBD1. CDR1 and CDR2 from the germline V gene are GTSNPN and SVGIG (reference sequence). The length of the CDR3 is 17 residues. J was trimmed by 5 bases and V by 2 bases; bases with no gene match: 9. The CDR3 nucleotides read TGTGCCTGGAGTTTGGATCGGACAGGGGGAAATAATTCACCCCTCCACTTT. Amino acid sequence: CAWSLDRTGGNNSPLHF.

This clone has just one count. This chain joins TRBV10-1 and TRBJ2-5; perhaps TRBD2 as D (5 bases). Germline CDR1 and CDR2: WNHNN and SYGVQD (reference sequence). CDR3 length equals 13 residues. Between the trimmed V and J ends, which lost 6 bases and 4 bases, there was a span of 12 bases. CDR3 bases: TGCGCCAGCAGCCCCTCCGGAGGAGAGACCCAGTACTTC. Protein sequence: CASSPSGGETQYF.

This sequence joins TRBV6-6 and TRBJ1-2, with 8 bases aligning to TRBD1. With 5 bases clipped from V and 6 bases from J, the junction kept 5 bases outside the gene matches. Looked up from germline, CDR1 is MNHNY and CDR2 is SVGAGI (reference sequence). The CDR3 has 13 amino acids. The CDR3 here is CASSPGTGNGYTF. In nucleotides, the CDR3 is TGTGCCAGCAGTCCAGGGACAGGCAATGGCTACACCTTC.

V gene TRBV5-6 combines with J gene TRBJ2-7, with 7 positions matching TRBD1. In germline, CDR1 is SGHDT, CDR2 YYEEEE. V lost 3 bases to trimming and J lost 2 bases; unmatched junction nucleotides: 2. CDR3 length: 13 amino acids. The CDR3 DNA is TGTGCCAGCAGCTGGACAGGAGCCTACGAGCAGTACTTC. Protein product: CASSWTGAYEQYF.

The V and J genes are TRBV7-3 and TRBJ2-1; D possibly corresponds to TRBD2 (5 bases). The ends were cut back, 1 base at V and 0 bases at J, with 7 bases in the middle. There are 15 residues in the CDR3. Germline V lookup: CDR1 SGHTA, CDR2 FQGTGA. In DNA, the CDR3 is TGTGCCAGCAGCTTAAATAGCGACTCCTACAATGAGCAGTTCTTC. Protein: CASSLNSDSYNEQFF.

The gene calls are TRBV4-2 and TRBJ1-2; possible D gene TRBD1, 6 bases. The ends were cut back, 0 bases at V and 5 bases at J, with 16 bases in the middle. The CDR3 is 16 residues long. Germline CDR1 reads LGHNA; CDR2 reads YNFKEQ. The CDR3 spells CASSQDRGGSRYGYTF. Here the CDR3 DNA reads TGTGCCAGCAGCCAAGATCGCGGGGGCAGTAGGTATGGCTACACCTTC.

DNA for the CDR3: TGTGCCAGCAGCCAAGGCTCGGGACTCCGCTCCTACAATGAGCAGTTCTTC. It yields the protein CASSQGSGLRSYNEQFF. The rearrangement joins TRBV3-1 (or the pseudogene TRBV3-2) to TRBJ2-1, with a tentative D call TRBD2 (6 bases). Looked up from germline, CDR1 is LGHDT and CDR2 is YNNKEL (reference sequence). Between the trimmed V and J ends, which lost 1 base and 0 bases, there was a span of 13 bases. The CDR3 sequence is 17 residues long.

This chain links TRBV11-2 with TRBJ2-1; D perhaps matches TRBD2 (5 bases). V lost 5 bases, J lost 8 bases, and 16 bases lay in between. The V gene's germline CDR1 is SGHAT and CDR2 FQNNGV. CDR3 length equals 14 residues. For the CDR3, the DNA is TGTGCCAGCAGCCTCGGGGTCGGTTTGTATGAGCAGTTCTTC. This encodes CASSLGVGLYEQFF.

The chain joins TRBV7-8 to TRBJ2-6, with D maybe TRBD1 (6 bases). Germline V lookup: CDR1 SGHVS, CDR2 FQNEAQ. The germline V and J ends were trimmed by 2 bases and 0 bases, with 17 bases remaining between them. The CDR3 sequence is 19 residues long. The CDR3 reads CASSLRGQFSSSGANVLTF. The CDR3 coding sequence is TGTGCCAGCAGCTTAAGAGGACAGTTTTCGAGCTCTGGGGCCAACGTCCTGACTTTC.

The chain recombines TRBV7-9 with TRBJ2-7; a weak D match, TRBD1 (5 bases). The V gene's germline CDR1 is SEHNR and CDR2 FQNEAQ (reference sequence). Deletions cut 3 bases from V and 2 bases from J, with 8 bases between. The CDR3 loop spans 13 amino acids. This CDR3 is CASSFTGTYEQYF. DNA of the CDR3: TGTGCCAGCAGCTTTACAGGAACCTACGAGCAGTACTTC.

The CDR3 region has the DNA TGTGCCAGCAGCCCCCGACTAGCGGGGGCCAAAGAGACCCAGTACTTC. As protein: CASSPRLAGAKETQYF. J is TRBJ2-5 and V is TRBV9; 12 nucleotides agree with TRBD2. Germline trimming cut 4 bases from V and 3 bases from J; bases unmatched to any gene: 7. In germline, CDR1 is SGDLS, CDR2 YYNGEE. The CDR3 contains 16 residues.

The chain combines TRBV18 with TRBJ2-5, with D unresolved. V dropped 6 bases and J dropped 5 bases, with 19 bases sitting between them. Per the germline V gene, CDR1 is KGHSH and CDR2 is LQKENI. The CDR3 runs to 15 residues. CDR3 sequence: CASSPPNAPPETQYF. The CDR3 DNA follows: TGTGCCAGCTCGCCCCCTAACGCCCCGCCGGAGACCCAGTACTTC. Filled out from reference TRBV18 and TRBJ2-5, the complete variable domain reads NAGVMQNPRHLVRRRGQEARLRCSPMKGHSHVYWYRQLPEEGLKFMVYLQKENIIDESGMPKERFSAEFPKEGPSILRIQQVVRGDSAAYFCASSPPNAPPETQYFGPGTRLLVL.

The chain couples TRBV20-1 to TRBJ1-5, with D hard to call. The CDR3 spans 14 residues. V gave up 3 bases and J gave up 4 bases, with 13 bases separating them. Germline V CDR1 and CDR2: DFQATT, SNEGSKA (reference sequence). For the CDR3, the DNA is TGCAGTGCTAGTGGTTTGTCCGGGAATCAGCCCCAGCATTTT. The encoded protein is CSASGLSGNQPQHF.

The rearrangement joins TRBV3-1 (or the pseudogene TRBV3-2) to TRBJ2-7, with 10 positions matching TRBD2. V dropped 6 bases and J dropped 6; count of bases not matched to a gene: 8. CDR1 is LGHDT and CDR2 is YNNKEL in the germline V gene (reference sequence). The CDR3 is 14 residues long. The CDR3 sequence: CASRPGRTSGEQYF. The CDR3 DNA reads TGTGCCAGCAGGCCGGGCAGGACTAGCGGCGAGCAGTACTTC.

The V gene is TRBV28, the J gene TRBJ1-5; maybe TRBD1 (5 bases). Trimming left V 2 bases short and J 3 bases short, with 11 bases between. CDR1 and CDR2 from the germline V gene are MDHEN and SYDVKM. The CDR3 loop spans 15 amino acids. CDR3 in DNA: TGTGCCAGCAGTTTAACGGGGGTCACCAATCAGCCCCAGCATTTT. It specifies CASSLTGVTNQPQHF.

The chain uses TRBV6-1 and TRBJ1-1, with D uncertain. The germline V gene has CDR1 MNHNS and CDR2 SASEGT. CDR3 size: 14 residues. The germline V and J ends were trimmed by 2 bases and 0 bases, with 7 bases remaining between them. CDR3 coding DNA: TGTGCCAGCAGTGAAATCCCTCTGAACACTGAAGCTTTCTTT. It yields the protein CASSEIPLNTEAFF.

CDR3 coding DNA: TGCAGCGTTCCGGACAGCCCAGCTAACTATGGCTACACCTTC. It yields the protein CSVPDSPANYGYTF. V and J are TRBV29-1 and TRBJ1-2; D perhaps matches TRBD1 (6 bases). CDR3 length: 14 amino acids. Germline V gene data show CDR1 as SQVTM and CDR2 as ANQGSEA. V was shortened by 5 bases and J by 0 bases, with 13 bases between the two germline ends.

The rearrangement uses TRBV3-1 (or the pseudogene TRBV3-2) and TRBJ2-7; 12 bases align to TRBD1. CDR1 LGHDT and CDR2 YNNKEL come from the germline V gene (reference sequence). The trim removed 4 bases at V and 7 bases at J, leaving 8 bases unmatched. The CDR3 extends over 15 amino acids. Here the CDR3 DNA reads TGTGCCAGCAGCCCTTCGGGACAGGGGGCAAGGGAGCAGTACTTC. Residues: CASSPSGQGAREQYF.

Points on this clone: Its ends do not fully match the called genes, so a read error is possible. CDR3: CARSGGDMTGELFF. The CDR3 DNA reads as TGCGCCCGCAGCGGGGGGGATATGACCGGGGAGCTGTTTTTT. The rearrangement links TRBV5-1 to TRBJ2-2; TRBD2 agrees at 10 bases. The CDR3 runs to 14 residues. Per the germline V gene, CDR1 is SGHRS and CDR2 is YFSETQ.

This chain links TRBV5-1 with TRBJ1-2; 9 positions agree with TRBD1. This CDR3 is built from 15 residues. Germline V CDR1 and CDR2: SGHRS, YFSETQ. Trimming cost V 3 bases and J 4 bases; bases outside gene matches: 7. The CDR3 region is CASSSGTGLIYGYTF. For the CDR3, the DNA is TGCGCCAGCAGCTCCGGGACAGGGTTAATCTATGGCTACACCTTC.

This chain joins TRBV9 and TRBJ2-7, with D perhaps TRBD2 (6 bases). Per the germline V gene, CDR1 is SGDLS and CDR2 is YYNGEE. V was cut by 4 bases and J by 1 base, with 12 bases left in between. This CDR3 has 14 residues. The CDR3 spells CASSTEAGSYEQYF. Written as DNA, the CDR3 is TGTGCCAGCAGCACAGAGGCGGGGTCCTACGAGCAGTACTTC.

CDR3 in amino acids: CASSSEGLFAETQYF. CDR3 nucleotides: TGCGCCAGCAGCTCCGAGGGACTATTCGCGGAGACCCAGTACTTC. V gene TRBV5-1 combines with J gene TRBJ2-5; 7 bases line up with TRBD2. This CDR3 has 15 residues. V lost 3 bases, J lost 5 bases, and 10 bases stayed unmatched. Germline-derived CDR1 and CDR2 are SGHRS and YFSETQ.